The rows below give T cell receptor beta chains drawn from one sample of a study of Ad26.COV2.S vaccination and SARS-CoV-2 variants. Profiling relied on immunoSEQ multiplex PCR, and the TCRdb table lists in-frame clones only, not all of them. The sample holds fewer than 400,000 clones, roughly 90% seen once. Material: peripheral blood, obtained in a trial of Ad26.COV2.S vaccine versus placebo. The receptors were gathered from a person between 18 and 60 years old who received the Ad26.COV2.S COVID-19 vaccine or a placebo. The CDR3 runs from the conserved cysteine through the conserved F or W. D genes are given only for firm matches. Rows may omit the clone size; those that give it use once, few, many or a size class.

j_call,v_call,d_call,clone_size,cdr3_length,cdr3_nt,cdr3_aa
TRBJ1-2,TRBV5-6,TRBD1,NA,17,TGTGCCAGCAGCACTGGGCCGGGGGGAACAGGGGATGGTGGCTACACCTTC,CASSTGPGGTGDGGYTF
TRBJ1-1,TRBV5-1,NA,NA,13,TGCGCCAGCAGCCGACTGATGAACACTGAAGCTTTCTTT,CASSRLMNTEAFF
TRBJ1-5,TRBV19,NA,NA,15,TGTGCCAGCAACGATCAGGGACTCGGCAATCAGCCCCAGCATTTT,CASNDQGLGNQPQHF
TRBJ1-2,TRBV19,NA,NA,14,TGTGCCAGTAGTAAGACAGTACCTCCCTATGGCTACACCTTC,CASSKTVPPYGYTF
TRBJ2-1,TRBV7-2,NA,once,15,TGTGCCAGCAGCTTAGACTATCGCTCCTACAATGAGCAGTTCTTC,CASSLDYRSYNEQFF
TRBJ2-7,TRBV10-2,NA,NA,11,TGCGCCAGCAGAACCACCTACGAGCAGTACTTC,CASRTTYEQYF
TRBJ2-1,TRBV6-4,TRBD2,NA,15,TGTGCCAGCAGTGCACTAGCGGGAGTCTACAATGAGCAGTTCTTC,CASSALAGVYNEQFF
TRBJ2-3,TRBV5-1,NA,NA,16,TGCGCCAGCAGCCCTTGGAGTAGCAGGGCGGCAGATACGCAGTATTTT,CASSPWSSRAADTQYF
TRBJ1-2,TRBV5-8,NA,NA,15,TGTGCCAGCAGCGACCCCGACGGGGACCTCTATGGCTACACCTTC,CASSDPDGDLYGYTF
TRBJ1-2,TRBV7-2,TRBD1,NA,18,TGTGCCAGCAGCCCCTCGGGACAGGGGGCAGGAGCGAACTATGGCTACACCTTC,CASSPSGQGAGANYGYTF
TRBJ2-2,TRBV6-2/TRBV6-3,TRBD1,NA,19,TGTGCCAGCAGTCTCCAAACACGGACAGGGAGACCGAACACCGGGGAGCTGTTTTTT,CASSLQTRTGRPNTGELFF
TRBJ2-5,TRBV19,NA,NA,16,TGTGCCAGTAGTATACAGGGGCACGGTTGGCAAGAGACCCAGTACTTC,CASSIQGHGWQETQYF
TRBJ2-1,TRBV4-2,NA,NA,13,TGTGCCAGCAGCCAAGAGGTGGAAAATGAGCAGTTCTTC,CASSQEVENEQFF
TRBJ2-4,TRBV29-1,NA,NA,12,TGCAGCGTTGAACTAGCCAAAAACATTCAGTACTTC,CSVELAKNIQYF
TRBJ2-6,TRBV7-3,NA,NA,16,TGTGCCAGCAGCCTACAGGGCTTCTCTGGGGCCAACGTCCTGACTTTC,CASSLQGFSGANVLTF
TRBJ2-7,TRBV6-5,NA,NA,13,TGTGCCAGCAGATCCGCGGAGGGCTACGAGCAGTACTTC,CASRSAEGYEQYF
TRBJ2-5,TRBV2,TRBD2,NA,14,TGTGCCAGCAGTGATACGGGAGGAGGGGAGACCCAGTACTTC,CASSDTGGGETQYF
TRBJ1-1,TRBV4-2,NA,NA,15,TGTGCCAGCAGCCCCGAAGATAAAACTCTCCCTGAAGCTTTCTTT,CASSPEDKTLPEAFF
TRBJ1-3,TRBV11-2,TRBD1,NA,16,TGTGCCAGCAGCTCCCTTCGGACAGGGGCTGGAAACACCATATATTTT,CASSSLRTGAGNTIYF
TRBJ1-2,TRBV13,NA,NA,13,TGTGCCAGCAGGGGGTGGATGGACTATGGCTACACCTTC,CASRGWMDYGYTF
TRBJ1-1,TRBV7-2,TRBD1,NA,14,TGTGCCAGCAGCTCCCGGGACAGGGGAATTGAAGCTTTCTTT,CASSSRDRGIEAFF
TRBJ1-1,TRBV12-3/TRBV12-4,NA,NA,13,TGTGCCAGCACCCGCCCGGGGTGGACTGAAGCTTTCTTT,CASTRPGWTEAFF
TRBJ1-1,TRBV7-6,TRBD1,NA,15,TGTGCCAGCAGCGGAGCGGAGACAGGGGGCAAGAAAGCTTTCTTT,CASSGAETGGKKAFF
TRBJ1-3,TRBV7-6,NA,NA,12,TGTGCCAGCAGCCAAACGGGAAACACCATATATTTT,CASSQTGNTIYF
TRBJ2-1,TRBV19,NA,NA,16,TGTGCCAGTAGTCTGTCTCTCCTGAGCTCCTACAATGAGCAGTTCTTC,CASSLSLLSSYNEQFF
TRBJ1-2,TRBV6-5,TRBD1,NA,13,TGTGCCAGCAGTTACGGGACAGGGGTTGGCTACACCTTC,CASSYGTGVGYTF
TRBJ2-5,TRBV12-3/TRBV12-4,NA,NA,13,TGTGCCAGCAGTTTAGTGGGAGTAGAGACCCAGTACTTC,CASSLVGVETQYF